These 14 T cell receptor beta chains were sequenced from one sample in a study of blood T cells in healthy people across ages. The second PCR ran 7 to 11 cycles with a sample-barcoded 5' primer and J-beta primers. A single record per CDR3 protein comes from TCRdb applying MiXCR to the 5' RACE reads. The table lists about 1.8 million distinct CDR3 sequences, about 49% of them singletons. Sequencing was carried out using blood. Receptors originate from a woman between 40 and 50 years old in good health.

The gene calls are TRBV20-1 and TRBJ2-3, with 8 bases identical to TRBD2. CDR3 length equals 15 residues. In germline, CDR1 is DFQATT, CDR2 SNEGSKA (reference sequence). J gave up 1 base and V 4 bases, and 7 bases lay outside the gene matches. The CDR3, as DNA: TGCAGTGCTACAACGGTGCGGGGGGGCACAGATACGCAGTATTTT. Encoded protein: CSATTVRGGTDTQYF.

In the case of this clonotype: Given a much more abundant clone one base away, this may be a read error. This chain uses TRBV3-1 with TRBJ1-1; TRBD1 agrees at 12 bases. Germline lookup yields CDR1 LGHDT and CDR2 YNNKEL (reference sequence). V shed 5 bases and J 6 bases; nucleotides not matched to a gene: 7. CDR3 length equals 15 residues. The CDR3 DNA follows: TGTGCCAGCAGCTGCGGGACAGGGGGCGTCTCTGAAGCTTTCTTT. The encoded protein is CASSCGTGGVSEAFF.

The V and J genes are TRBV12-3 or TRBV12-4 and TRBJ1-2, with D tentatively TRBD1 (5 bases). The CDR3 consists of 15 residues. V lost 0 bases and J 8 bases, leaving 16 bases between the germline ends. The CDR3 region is CASSLASQGLRGYTF. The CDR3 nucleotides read TGTGCCAGCAGTTTAGCGTCGCAGGGATTGAGAGGCTACACCTTC.

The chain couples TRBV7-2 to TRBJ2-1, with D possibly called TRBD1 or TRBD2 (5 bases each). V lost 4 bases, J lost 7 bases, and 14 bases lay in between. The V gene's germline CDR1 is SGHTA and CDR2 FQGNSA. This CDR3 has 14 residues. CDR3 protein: CASSSGGPRNEQFF. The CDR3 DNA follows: TGTGCCAGCAGCTCTGGGGGACCGCGGAATGAGCAGTTCTTC.

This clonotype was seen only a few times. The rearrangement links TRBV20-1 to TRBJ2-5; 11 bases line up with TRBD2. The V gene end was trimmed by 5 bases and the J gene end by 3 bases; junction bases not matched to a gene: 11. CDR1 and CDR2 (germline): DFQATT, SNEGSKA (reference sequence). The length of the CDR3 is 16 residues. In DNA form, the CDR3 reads TGCAGTGCTCATATTCCTCTAGCGGGGGGTAAAGAGACCCAGTACTTC. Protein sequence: CSAHIPLAGGKETQYF.

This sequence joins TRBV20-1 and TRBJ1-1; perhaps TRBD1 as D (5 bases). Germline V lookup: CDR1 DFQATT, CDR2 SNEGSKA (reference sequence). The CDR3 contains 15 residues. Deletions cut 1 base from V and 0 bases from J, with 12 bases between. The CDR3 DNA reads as TGCAGTGCTAGAGGGGGCGCGGGGATGAACACTGAAGCTTTCTTT. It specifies CSARGGAGMNTEAFF.

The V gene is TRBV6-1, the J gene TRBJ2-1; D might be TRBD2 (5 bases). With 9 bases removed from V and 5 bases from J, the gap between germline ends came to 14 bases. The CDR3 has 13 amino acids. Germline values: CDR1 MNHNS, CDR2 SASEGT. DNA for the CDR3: TGTGCCAGTACAAGGGCGCGGGACAATGAGCAGTTCTTC. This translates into CASTRARDNEQFF.

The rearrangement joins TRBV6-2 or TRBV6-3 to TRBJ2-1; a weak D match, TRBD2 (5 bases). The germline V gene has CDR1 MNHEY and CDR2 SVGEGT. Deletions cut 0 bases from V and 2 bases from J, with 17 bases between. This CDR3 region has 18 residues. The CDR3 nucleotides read TGTGCCAGCAGTTACTCGACATCCGAGCGGCTGACCTACAATGAGCAGTTCTTC. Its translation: CASSYSTSERLTYNEQFF.

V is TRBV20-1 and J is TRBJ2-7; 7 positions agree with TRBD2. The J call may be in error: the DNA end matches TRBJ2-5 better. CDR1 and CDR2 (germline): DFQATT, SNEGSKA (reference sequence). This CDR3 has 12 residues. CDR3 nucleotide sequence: TGCAGTGGGGCTAGCGGCCAAGAGACCCAGTACTTC. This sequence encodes CSGASGQETQYF.

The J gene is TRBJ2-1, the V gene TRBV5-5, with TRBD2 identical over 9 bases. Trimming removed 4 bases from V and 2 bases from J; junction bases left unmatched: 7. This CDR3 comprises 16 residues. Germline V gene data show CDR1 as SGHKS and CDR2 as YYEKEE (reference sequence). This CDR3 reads CASSRTGGGAYNEQFF. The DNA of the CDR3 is TGTGCCAGCAGCCGGACTGGCGGGGGGGCCTACAATGAGCAGTTCTTC. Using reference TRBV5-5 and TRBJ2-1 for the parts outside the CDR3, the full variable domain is DAGVTQSPTHLIKTRGQQVTLRCSPISGHKSVSWYQQVLGQGPQFIFQYYEKEERGRGNFPDRFSARQFPNYSSELNVNALLLGDSALYLCASSRTGGGAYNEQFFGPGTRLTVL.

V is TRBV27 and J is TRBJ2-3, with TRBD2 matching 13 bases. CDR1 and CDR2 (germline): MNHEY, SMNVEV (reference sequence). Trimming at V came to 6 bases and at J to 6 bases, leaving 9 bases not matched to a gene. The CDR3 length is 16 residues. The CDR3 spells CASRQRTSGGGDTQYF. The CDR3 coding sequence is TGTGCCAGCAGACAGAGGACTAGCGGGGGTGGGGATACGCAGTATTTT.

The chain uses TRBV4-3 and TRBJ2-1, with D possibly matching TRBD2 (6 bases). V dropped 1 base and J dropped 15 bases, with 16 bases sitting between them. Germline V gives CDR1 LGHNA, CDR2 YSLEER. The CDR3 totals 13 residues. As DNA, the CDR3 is TGCGCCAGCAGCCAAGCCTTAGCGGCGGATCGGTTCTTC. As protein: CASSQALAADRFF.

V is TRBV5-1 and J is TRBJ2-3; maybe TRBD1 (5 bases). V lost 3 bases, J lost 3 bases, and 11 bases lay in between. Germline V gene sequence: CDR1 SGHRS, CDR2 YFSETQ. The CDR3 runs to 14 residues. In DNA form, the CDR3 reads TGCGCCAGCAGCTCGCCGACAGAGACAGATACGCAGTATTTT. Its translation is CASSSPTETDTQYF.

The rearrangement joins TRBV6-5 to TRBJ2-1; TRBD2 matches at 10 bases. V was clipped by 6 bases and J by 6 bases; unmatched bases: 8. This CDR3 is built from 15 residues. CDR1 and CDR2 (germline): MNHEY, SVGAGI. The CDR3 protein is CASSHSGGHGNEQFF. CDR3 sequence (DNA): TGTGCCAGCAGCCATAGCGGGGGGCATGGCAATGAGCAGTTCTTC.